These T cell receptor beta chains were read from a single sample in a study of circulating tumor DNA in untreated peripheral T-cell lymphoma. Profiled with immunoSEQ multiplex PCR; TCRdb holds only in-frame clones, not every one. The table has 2,000 to 2,500 clones, 82% seen once. The specimen was tumor tissue. The receptor source for this set is a human donor with peripheral T-cell lymphoma. CDR3s include the opening cysteine and the closing phenylalanine or tryptophan. The order of the fields is D gene, J gene, clone size, V gene, CDR3 protein, CDR3 DNA. The D gene is left open where the match is weak. The size of a clone is reported for some rows only, either as once, few or many, or as a class for expanded clones.

TRBD2,TRBJ2-7,-,TRBV11-3,CASSFLAGEDEQYF,TGTGCCAGCAGTTTTCTAGCGGGAGAGGACGAGCAGTACTTC
TRBD2,TRBJ2-4,few,TRBV5-1,CASSSSGGQNIQYF,TGCGCCAGCAGTTCTAGCGGGGGGCAAAACATTCAGTACTTC
-,TRBJ2-1,-,TRBV6-8,CASSYMGEHDEQFF,TGTGCCAGCAGTTATATGGGGGAGCACGATGAGCAGTTCTTC
-,TRBJ1-1,-,TRBV6-8,CASQWGGTDTEAFF,TGTGCCAGCCAGTGGGGGGGCACCGACACTGAAGCTTTCTTT
TRBD1,TRBJ2-5,once,TRBV29-1,CSVEGQAIETQYF,TGCAGCGTTGAGGGACAGGCGATCGAGACCCAGTACTTC
-,TRBJ1-2,-,TRBV19,CASSISSAANYGYTF,TGTGCCAGTAGTATCTCCTCGGCGGCTAACTATGGCTACACCTTC
-,TRBJ1-4,-,TRBV23-1,CASSLVLGGKLFF,TGCGCCAGCAGCTTGGTTCTGGGGGGAAAACTGTTTTTT
-,TRBJ1-2,-,TRBV19,CASSKAAGGYTF,TGTGCCAGTAGTAAAGCGGCGGGCGGCTACACCTTC
-,TRBJ1-5,-,TRBV19,CASSITGQWNQPQHF,TGTGCCAGTAGTATAACGGGTCAATGGAATCAGCCCCAGCATTTT
TRBD1,TRBJ1-2,-,TRBV30,CAWSARQGGGYGYTF,TGTGCCTGGAGTGCCAGACAGGGAGGGGGCTATGGCTACACCTTC
-,TRBJ1-2,-,TRBV28,CASSFFQDRRYTF,TGTGCCAGCAGTTTTTTTCAGGACCGGCGTTACACCTTC
-,TRBJ2-7,-,TRBV28,CASSWDKYEQYF,TGTGCCAGCAGCTGGGACAAGTACGAGCAGTACTTC
-,TRBJ1-4,-,TRBV10-2,CASSDPGATEGPATNEKLFF,TGCGCCAGCAGTGATCCCGGGGCAACCGAGGGACCAGCAACTAATGAAAAACTGTTTTTT
TRBD2,TRBJ2-6,once,TRBV28,CASRLGTSGPVANVLTF,TGTGCCAGCAGACTCGGGACTAGCGGCCCCGTGGCCAACGTCCTGACTTTC
TRBD2,TRBJ2-2,-,TRBV11-3,CASSLGLAGAPGTGELFF,TGTGCCAGCAGCTTGGGACTAGCGGGGGCCCCGGGCACCGGGGAGCTGTTTTTT
-,TRBJ2-5,once,TRBV6-8,CASSEFTVQETQYF,TGTGCCAGCAGTGAGTTTACGGTCCAAGAGACCCAGTACTTC
TRBD1,TRBJ1-1,-,TRBV29-1,CSARTGGVTEAFF,TGCAGCGCCAGGACAGGGGGAGTCACTGAAGCTTTCTTT